Described below is a single T cell receptor beta chain sequence and its context. The sample originates from a study of blood T cell repertoires in COVID-19. Overall study context: COVID-19 samples collected from the United States, Italy and Spain covered acute and convalescent phases. Sources were T cells, B-cell-depleted T cells, or PBMCs; the material itself was cDNA or gDNA.

Original analysis: Researchers report that nucleated cell counts were estimated from reference gene primer amplification. Generated by immunoSEQ multiplex PCR, the TCRdb table keeps only in-frame clones and is missing some. V, J and clone size are those of that table, while D and trimming were read from the DNA. The table records roughly 250,000 clones, approximately 85% of them present only once. The CDR3 consists of 16 residues. The germline gives CDR1 MGHDK, CDR2 SYGVNS. Deletions cut 5 bases from V and 3 bases from J, with 17 bases between. The chain recombines TRBV25-1 with TRBJ2-1; D is possibly TRBD1 (6 bases). Sequenced: peripheral blood. This sequence originates from a woman between 70 and 85 years old with acute or convalescent COVID-19. CDR3 loop: CASSPRPQGLYNEQFF. The CDR3, as DNA: TGTGCCAGCAGTCCTCGCCCACAGGGTCTCTACAATGAGCAGTTCTTC.